These 28 T cell receptor beta chains came from one sample sequenced in a study of cytomegalovirus exposure and HLA in healthy donors. PCR primers comprised 60 Vbeta and 13 Jbeta primers. Method: immunoSEQ multiplex PCR; TCRdb's copy keeps in-frame clones and lacks some. The table lists 150,000 to 200,000 clones, more than 75% of them singletons. The specimen sequenced was PBMCs. The receptor source for this set is a man aged 40-49 years in good health and CMV-seronegative.

This sequence joins TRBV5-4 and TRBJ2-1; D gene ambiguous. In germline, CDR1 is SGHNT, CDR2 YYREEE (reference sequence). This CDR3 is built from 14 residues. V gave up 1 base and J gave up 0 bases, with 5 bases separating them. The CDR3 here is CASSLKSSYNEQFF. The CDR3 nucleotides are TGTGCCAGCAGCTTGAAGAGCTCCTACAATGAGCAGTTCTTC. Combining the CDR3 with reference TRBV5-4 and TRBJ2-1 gives the whole variable domain ETGVTQSPTHLIKTRGQQVTLRCSSQSGHNTVSWYQQALGQGPQFIFQYYREEENGRGNFPPRFSGLQFPNYSSELNVNALELDDSALYLCASSLKSSYNEQFFGPGTRLTVL.

This chain joins TRBV19 and TRBJ2-1, with D possibly matching TRBD1 (5 bases). Per the germline V gene, CDR1 is LNHDA and CDR2 is SQIVND (reference sequence). V was shortened by 4 bases and J by 0 bases, with 10 bases between the two germline ends. This CDR3 has 15 amino acids. CDR3 sequence (DNA): TGTGCCAGTAGTAAACGGCAGGGCTCCTACAATGAGCAGTTCTTC. Protein: CASSKRQGSYNEQFF.

This clone has only a few counts. The rearrangement uses TRBV2 and TRBJ1-6; D unclear. V dropped 11 bases and J dropped 6 bases, with 23 bases sitting between them. The CDR3 contains 16 residues. Germline V gene lookup returns CDR1 SNHLY and CDR2 FYNNEI. The CDR3 is CAGAIGVQGRNSPLHF. Written as DNA, the CDR3 is TGTGCCGGAGCTATCGGGGTTCAAGGGCGTAATTCACCCCTCCACTTT.

V is TRBV19 and J is TRBJ2-2; D is possibly TRBD2 (6 bases). The V and J ends lost 3 bases and 1 base respectively, with 15 bases between them. The CDR3 runs 17 residues. Germline V lookup: CDR1 LNHDA, CDR2 SQIVND (reference sequence). DNA of the CDR3: TGTGCCAGTAGTATGAGTCATAGCGGACTGAACACCGGGGAGCTGTTTTTT. It specifies CASSMSHSGLNTGELFF.

The J gene is TRBJ2-3, the V gene TRBV7-9, with 13 bases fitting TRBD2. V dropped 0 bases and J dropped 6; count of bases not matched to a gene: 9. This CDR3 has 18 residues. In germline, CDR1 is SEHNR, CDR2 FQNEAQ (reference sequence). The CDR3 DNA reads as TGTGCCAGCAGCTTAGCTACTAGCGGGAGGGCCGTTCGGGATACGCAGTATTTT. This gives the protein CASSLATSGRAVRDTQYF.

The count of this clone is one. The V gene is TRBV7-6, the J gene TRBJ2-5; D is unclear. In germline, CDR1 is SGHVS, CDR2 FNYEAQ. Deletions cut 1 base from V and 2 bases from J, with 11 bases between. This CDR3 contains 15 residues. CDR3 DNA: TGTGCCAGCAGCTTAGACGGTGGGCGTCAAGAGACCCAGTACTTC. Translating it yields CASSLDGGRQETQYF.

The chain links TRBV28 to TRBJ1-2; D gene unclear. The CDR3 length is 16 residues. Trimming pared 7 bases from V and 0 bases from J, leaving 18 bases between. CDR1 is MDHEN, CDR2 SYDVKM, per germline. CDR3 nucleotides: TGTGCCAGCACCGCCCCGGGAGCGCGGGCTAACTATGGCTACACCTTC. Amino acid sequence: CASTAPGARANYGYTF.

J is TRBJ2-7 and V is TRBV7-2; D gene unclear. CDR3 length: 15 amino acids. The germline CDR1 and CDR2 sequences are SGHTA and FQGNSA. V dropped 1 base and J dropped 6 bases, with 16 bases sitting between them. CDR3 nucleotides: TGTGCCAGCAGCTTAGGAGGCTATTTGTCTGGCGAGCAGTACTTC. Encoded protein: CASSLGGYLSGEQYF.

This clone was recorded once. The chain uses TRBV11-2 and TRBJ2-5, with 8 bases matching TRBD1. The trim removed 4 bases at V and 4 bases at J, leaving 8 bases unmatched. Per the germline V gene, CDR1 is SGHAT and CDR2 is FQNNGV. The CDR3 totals 15 residues. CDR3 bases: TGTGCCAGCAGCTCGCGCAGGGGGCAGGTAGAGACCCAGTACTTC. Encoded protein: CASSSRRGQVETQYF.

This clone has just one count. The rearrangement uses TRBV4-3 and TRBJ1-2; 8 bases map to TRBD1. The CDR3 consists of 16 residues. Germline V gives CDR1 LGHNA, CDR2 YSLEER. The V and J ends lost 3 bases and 1 base, in that order; junction bases with no gene match: 7. The CDR3 here is CASSQIGTGRNYGYTF. The DNA for the CDR3 is TGCGCCAGCAGCCAGATAGGGACAGGACGTAACTATGGCTACACCTTC.

Only one count was recorded for this clone. V gene TRBV2 combines with J gene TRBJ2-5, with 7 positions matching TRBD2. Germline CDR1 reads SNHLY; CDR2 reads FYNNEI. CDR3 size: 14 residues. V gave up 7 bases and J gave up 5 bases; unmatched junction bases: 10. CDR3 amino acids: CASTPVGLGETQYF. DNA of the CDR3: TGTGCCAGCACCCCCGTCGGACTAGGGGAGACCCAGTACTTC.

The V gene is TRBV30, the J gene TRBJ1-1; D perhaps matches TRBD1 (5 bases). In germline, CDR1 is GTSNPN, CDR2 SVGIG (reference sequence). Trimming took off 2 bases at V and 4 bases at J, with 11 bases between the two ends. The CDR3 consists of 13 residues. CDR3 sequence (DNA): TGTGCCTGGAGTTGGCAGGGAGGCACTGAAGCTTTCTTT. This sequence encodes CAWSWQGGTEAFF.

The chain carries TRBV29-1 and TRBJ2-7, with D possibly being TRBD1 (6 bases). V shed 5 bases and J shed 1 base, with 12 bases lying between them. The CDR3 covers 13 residues. Germline CDR1 and CDR2: SQVTM and ANQGSEA. CDR3: CSVRGGPSYEQYF. CDR3 coding DNA: TGCAGCGTTAGAGGGGGACCATCCTACGAGCAGTACTTC.

The chain is built from TRBV28 and TRBJ2-1; 14 bases are a match to TRBD2. The CDR3 runs 16 residues. With 6 bases clipped from V and 0 bases from J, the junction kept 1 base outside the gene matches. Germline CDR1 MDHEN, CDR2 SYDVKM. CDR3 loop: CASRTSGRGSYNEQFF. The CDR3 nucleotides read TGTGCCAGCAGGACTAGCGGGAGGGGCTCCTACAATGAGCAGTTCTTC.

The chain has TRBV11-2 and TRBJ2-5; TRBD1 might be the D (6 bases). Trimming shortened V by 5 bases and J by 4 bases, and 8 bases separated the two germline ends. This CDR3 has 12 amino acids. CDR1 and CDR2 (germline): SGHAT, FQNNGV. CDR3 amino acids: CASSVQGETQYF. The CDR3, as DNA: TGTGCCAGCAGCGTACAGGGAGAGACCCAGTACTTC.

The chain joins TRBV7-8 to TRBJ1-4; TRBD1 might be the D (5 bases). The germline V gene encodes CDR1 SGHVS and CDR2 FQNEAQ. Deletions cut 1 base from V and 3 bases from J, with 9 bases between. The CDR3 consists of 15 residues. CDR3 DNA: TGTGCCAGCAGCTTAGAAAGGGGTGCTAATGAAAAACTGTTTTTT. It specifies CASSLERGANEKLFF.

V is TRBV28 and J is TRBJ2-3; 7 nucleotides line up with TRBD2. Germline V gene sequence: CDR1 MDHEN, CDR2 SYDVKM. V gave up 2 bases and J gave up 9 bases; unmatched junction bases: 14. This CDR3 has 16 amino acids. The chain's CDR3 is CASSLGDRRRGGTQYF. The CDR3 DNA reads TGTGCCAGCAGTTTAGGGGACCGACGTAGGGGAGGGACGCAGTATTTT.

The chain couples TRBV5-1 to TRBJ1-1, with 8 bases identical to TRBD1. Germline V CDR1 and CDR2: SGHRS, YFSETQ. The length of the CDR3 is 16 residues. Trimming at V came to 4 bases and at J to 0 bases, leaving 8 bases not matched to a gene. CDR3 DNA: TGCGCCAGCAGCCCGACAGGGGTCCCCCTGAACACTGAAGCTTTCTTT. The encoded protein is CASSPTGVPLNTEAFF.

The rearrangement links TRBV28 to TRBJ2-1, with 9 bases fitting TRBD1. The germline V gene encodes CDR1 MDHEN and CDR2 SYDVKM. V trimming: 5 bases; J trimming: 1 base; junction bases outside the gene matches: 3. The length of the CDR3 is 15 residues. The CDR3 DNA reads TGTGCCAGCAGTCCCGACAGGGGGTCCTACAATGAGCAGTTCTTC. It codes for CASSPDRGSYNEQFF.

This chain uses TRBV29-1 with TRBJ2-1; D is possibly TRBD1 (5 bases). There are 12 residues in the CDR3. Germline V CDR1 and CDR2: SQVTM, ANQGSEA. Trimming shortened V by 2 bases and J by 6 bases, and 8 bases separated the two germline ends. This CDR3 is CSVERGSNEQFF. The DNA of the CDR3 is TGCAGCGTTGAAAGGGGATCCAATGAGCAGTTCTTC.

The rearrangement uses TRBV5-1 and TRBJ1-2; weak D call: TRBD1 (6 bases). This CDR3 is built from 13 residues. Germline CDR1 reads SGHRS; CDR2 reads YFSETQ. V shed 0 bases and J shed 8 bases, with 11 bases lying between them. This CDR3 is CASSLAAQGGYTF. CDR3 sequence (DNA): TGCGCCAGCAGCTTGGCAGCTCAGGGGGGCTACACCTTC.

The V and J genes are TRBV5-1 and TRBJ2-5, with 10 bases lining up with TRBD2. Trimming removed 1 base from V and 5 bases from J; junction bases left unmatched: 5. Germline V lookup: CDR1 SGHRS, CDR2 YFSETQ. This CDR3 is 15 amino acids long. This chain's CDR3 is CASSLLAGVGETQYF. The CDR3 DNA follows: TGCGCCAGCAGCTTGCTAGCGGGAGTGGGCGAGACCCAGTACTTC.

The gene calls are TRBV9 and TRBJ2-2; 8 bases agree with TRBD2. With 6 bases clipped from V and 7 bases from J, the junction kept 11 bases outside the gene matches. The germline V gene has CDR1 SGDLS and CDR2 YYNGEE. CDR3 length: 15 residues. CDR3 bases: TGTGCCAGCACCTCCGGACTAGCCTTCGGCGGGGAGCTGTTTTTT. This translates into CASTSGLAFGGELFF.

V and J are TRBV6-5 and TRBJ2-7; 10 bases line up with TRBD1. Germline loops: CDR1 MNHEY, CDR2 SVGAGI. CDR3 length: 15 residues. After removal of 8 bases from V and 6 bases from J, the junction contained 13 bases not matched to a gene. CDR3 loop: CASGTDRGRESEQYF. CDR3 bases: TGTGCCAGCGGTACCGACAGGGGGCGGGAGAGCGAGCAGTACTTC.

The chain carries TRBV7-9 and TRBJ2-5, with 10 bases matching TRBD2. In germline, CDR1 is SEHNR, CDR2 FQNEAQ (reference sequence). V shed 5 bases, J shed 4 bases, and the junction held 4 bases outside the gene matches. The length of the CDR3 is 14 residues. The CDR3 region is CASSVLAGVETQYF. CDR3 coding DNA: TGTGCCAGCAGCGTCCTAGCGGGGGTAGAGACCCAGTACTTC.

V is TRBV9 and J is TRBJ2-7, with 9 bases that match TRBD1. The CDR3 runs to 16 residues. Germline lookup yields CDR1 SGDLS and CDR2 YYNGEE. J lost 2 bases, V lost 4 bases, and 10 bases had no gene match. The CDR3 coding sequence is TGTGCCAGCAGCCCCGACCCCGGGACAGGGACCTACGAGCAGTACTTC. This translates into CASSPDPGTGTYEQYF.

The gene calls are TRBV7-2 and TRBJ1-1; 7 bases are a match to TRBD1. The CDR3 runs 19 residues. V gave up 2 bases and J gave up 8 bases; unmatched junction bases: 23. Germline CDR1 is SGHTA and CDR2 is FQGNSA. CDR3 sequence reads: CASSLIFGIPGDSRTEAFF. CDR3 in DNA: TGTGCCAGCAGCTTAATCTTCGGGATCCCCGGGGACAGCCGCACAGAAGCTTTCTTT.

This chain links TRBV10-1 with TRBJ2-1; 8 positions agree with TRBD1. Per germline, CDR1 WNHNN and CDR2 SYGVQD (reference sequence). The CDR3 covers 18 residues. Unmatched junction bases numbered 19, after V lost 6 bases and J lost 6 bases. CDR3 residues: CASRVRGPGQGECNEQFF. The CDR3 coding sequence is TGCGCCAGCAGAGTCCGGGGCCCAGGACAGGGTGAGTGCAATGAGCAGTTCTTC.